The entry below gives a single T cell receptor (beta chain) sequence along with its context. As yet, its antigen is unknown. This CDR3 comprises 15 residues. Germline CDR1 SGHAT, CDR2 FQNNGV. Losses at the gene ends were 5 bases for V and 3 bases for J; bases not matched to a gene: 6. The data stem from a study of beta chain features in type 1 diabetes. Overall study: Sorted cells numbering 107,917,701 were examined across all samples. Whole-study findings and limits: In every one of the four CD4+ subsets, TCRB CDR3s were moderately but significantly shorter in Type 1 diabetes patients. Patients with type 1 diabetes carried fewer insertions and had more deletions at their VDJ junctions.

The whole isolated RNA underwent reverse transcription, so sequencing captured expressed TCRB transcripts. Assay: immunoSEQ multiplex PCR; the TCRdb copy retains only in-frame clones and omits some. The table lists 120,000 or so clones, around 15% of them singletons. The chain has TRBV11-2 and TRBJ2-1; TRBD1 agrees at 8 bases. Material for sequencing was central memory CD4+ T cells from blood. The sequence derives from a man aged 18 to 30 with type 1 diabetes. CDR3 sequence: CASSTPRGHYNEQFF. The CDR3 coding sequence is TGTGCCAGCAGCACCCCCAGGGGGCACTACAATGAGCAGTTCTTC.